These T cell receptor beta chains were read from a single sample in a study of T cell responses to AZD1222 COVID-19 vaccine. The table came from immunoSEQ multiplex PCR; TCRdb's copy has only in-frame clones and leaves some out. The sample includes tens of thousands of clones, about 92% of them seen just once. This specimen was peripheral blood, taken on day 0 of AZD1222 vaccination. The receptor source for this set is an adult in good health. Each CDR3 is given with its conserved first and last residue. Each record gives: CDR3 protein, CDR3 DNA, clone size, D gene, V gene, J gene. A D gene is named only where the DNA matches it firmly. Size is omitted from some rows. Given values are once, few, many or a class for expanded clones.

CASSQDRGAANYGYTF	TGTGCCAGCAGCCAAGATAGGGGAGCTGCTAACTATGGCTACACCTTC	-	-	TRBV4-2	TRBJ1-2
CASSFPMAGTEIITFNQPQHF	TGTGCCAGCAGTTTCCCGATGGCAGGGACAGAAATTATAACTTTCAATCAGCCCCAGCATTTT	-	TRBD1	TRBV28	TRBJ1-5
CASSEGRENSPLHF	TGTGCCAGCAGTGAGGGACGGGAGAATTCACCCCTCCACTTT	medium-sized	-	TRBV6-1	TRBJ1-6
CASSQQPGRGSEAFF	TGTGCCAGCAGCCAACAGCCCGGGAGGGGGTCTGAAGCTTTCTTT	-	-	TRBV3-1/TRBV3-2	TRBJ1-1
CASQLAGSYEQYF	TGTGCCAGCCAACTAGCGGGGTCCTACGAGCAGTACTTC	few	TRBD2	TRBV6-6	TRBJ2-7
CASSQVGRGFPLHF	TGTGCCAGCAGCCAAGTTGGCAGGGGGTTTCCCCTCCACTTT	-	TRBD1	TRBV3-1/TRBV3-2	TRBJ1-6
CASSIQGFDEQYF	TGTGCCAGCAGCATACAGGGGTTCGACGAGCAGTACTTC	-	TRBD1	TRBV7-9	TRBJ2-7
CASSPRLAGGSSYNEQFF	TGCGCCAGCAGCCCTAGACTAGCGGGGGGAAGCTCCTACAATGAGCAGTTCTTC	-	TRBD2	TRBV5-1	TRBJ2-1
CASSSVPPLRDRGMNEQFF	TGTGCCAGCAGCTCAGTCCCCCCACTCCGGGACAGGGGGATGAATGAGCAGTTCTTC	-	TRBD1	TRBV7-3	TRBJ2-1
CSVFGTGYGYTF	TGCAGCGTTTTCGGGACGGGCTATGGCTACACCTTC	-	-	TRBV29-1	TRBJ1-2
CASSIPRDSPLHF	TGTGCCAGTAGTATCCCCCGAGATTCACCCCTCCACTTT	-	-	TRBV19	TRBJ1-6
CASSLELGLANTGELFF	TGTGCCAGCAGCTTAGAGCTTGGACTAGCGAACACCGGGGAGCTGTTTTTT	few	TRBD2	TRBV7-4	TRBJ2-2
CASSLGQGEDTQYF	TGCGCCAGCAGCTTAGGACAGGGAGAAGATACGCAGTATTTT	-	TRBD1	TRBV5-1	TRBJ2-3
CATSARGSSEHGYTF	TGTGCCACCAGTGCCCGAGGGAGCTCTGAGCATGGCTACACCTTC	-	-	TRBV24-1	TRBJ1-2
CASSHQTGGETQYF	TGCGCCAGCAGCCATCAGACAGGCGGGGAGACCCAGTACTTC	-	-	TRBV4-3	TRBJ2-5
CASSRYRDETQYF	TGCGCCAGCAGCCGTTACAGGGACGAGACCCAGTACTTC	-	-	TRBV4-1	TRBJ2-5
CASVTGGGWNSNQPQHF	TGTGCCAGCGTGACGGGGGGGGGCTGGAATAGCAATCAGCCCCAGCATTTT	-	-	TRBV28	TRBJ1-5
CASSRLPGNTIYF	TGTGCCAGCAGCCGGTTGCCGGGGAACACCATATATTTT	-	-	TRBV7-3	TRBJ1-3
CASSPTGTSGERSYNEQFF	TGTGCCAGCAGCCCAACCGGGACTAGCGGGGAACGGTCCTACAATGAGCAGTTCTTC	-	TRBD2	TRBV9	TRBJ2-1
CASSLDHVTGGGYTF	TGTGCCAGCAGCTTAGACCATGTGACGGGTGGAGGCTACACCTTC	-	-	TRBV11-3	TRBJ1-2
CASSRTGTGGPEAFF	TGTGCCAGTAGTCGGACCGGGACAGGGGGCCCTGAAGCTTTCTTT	-	TRBD1	TRBV19	TRBJ1-1
CASSLNPTNQPQHF	TGTGCCAGCAGCTTAAATCCAACCAATCAGCCCCAGCATTTT	-	-	TRBV7-2	TRBJ1-5